A selection of T cell receptor beta chains follows, all from one sample in a study of CD8 T cells in ankylosing spondylitis. TCRdb re-derived calls from the 5' RACE reads in MiXCR, one entry per CDR3 protein. Of about 840,000 distinct CDR3 sequences detected, over 9.5% appear once; the ten largest clones hold roughly 0.51%. The sample comprised blood, either unsorted or a sorted T cell fraction (not recorded which). The source is a male donor with ankylosing spondylitis. The CDR3 runs from the conserved cysteine through the conserved F or W. The order of the fields is J gene, clone size, V gene, CDR3 length, D gene, CDR3 protein, CDR3 DNA. A D gene is named only where the DNA matches it firmly. Clone size, where shown, is once, few, many, or a class for clones that have expanded.

TRBJ2-1 | many | TRBV20-1 | 14 | . | CSVGSGTNDNEQFF | TGCAGTGTCGGTTCCGGGACCAACGACAATGAGCAGTTCTTC
TRBJ2-3 | few | TRBV7-2 | 12 | . | CASSLGLGWQYF | TGTGCCAGCAGCTTAGGGCTAGGTTGGCAGTATTTT
TRBJ2-7 | . | TRBV20-1 | 14 | TRBD2 | CSARKGGRVYEQYF | TGCAGTGCTAGAAAGGGCGGGAGGGTTTACGAGCAGTACTTC
TRBJ1-5 | few | TRBV18 | 15 | . | CASSPPGQYNQPQHF | TGTGCCAGCTCACCACCTGGACAGTACAATCAGCCCCAGCATTTT
TRBJ2-5 | many | TRBV20-1 | 14 | TRBD1 | CSATQGAPQETQYF | TGCAGTGCTACACAGGGGGCACCCCAAGAGACCCAGTACTTC
TRBJ2-5 | few | TRBV3-1 | 16 | TRBD2 | CASIQFLREAAETQYF | TGTGCCAGCATCCAATTTTTGCGGGAGGCTGCGGAGACCCAGTACTTC
TRBJ1-6 | . | TRBV5-4 | 15 | . | CASSFGGRTNSPLHF | TGTGCCAGCAGCTTCGGGGGACGGACCAATTCACCCCTCCACTTT
TRBJ2-1 | . | TRBV30 | 14 | TRBD2 | CAWASGSSYNEQFF | TGTGCCTGGGCTAGCGGGAGCTCCTACAATGAGCAGTTCTTC
TRBJ1-2 | . | TRBV20-1 | 16 | TRBD1 | CSARARIRDRVYGYTF | TGCAGTGCTAGAGCAAGGATCCGGGACAGGGTTTATGGCTACACCTTC
TRBJ2-3 | . | TRBV5-5 | 14 | . | CASNGDALTDTQYF | TGTGCCTCCAACGGAGACGCCCTCACAGATACGCAGTATTTT
TRBJ2-4 | . | TRBV6-1 | 17 | . | CASSEAIRRRLKNIQYF | TGTGCCAGCAGTGAAGCCATCAGGAGGCGCCTTAAAAACATTCAGTACTTC
TRBJ1-4 | . | TRBV20-1 | 14 | . | CSARGGASNEKLFF | TGCAGTGCTAGAGGGGGGGCCTCAAATGAAAAACTGTTTTTT
TRBJ2-7 | once | TRBV4-3 | 15 | . | CASSQLLDSAFEQYF | TGCGCCAGCAGCCAACTGCTGGACTCCGCATTCGAGCAGTACTTC
TRBJ2-1 | few | TRBV5-1 | 16 | . | CASSLVFSGGYNEQFF | TGCGCCAGCAGCTTGGTTTTTAGCGGAGGTTACAATGAGCAGTTCTTC
TRBJ2-1 | many | TRBV9 | 15 | . | CASSVVGGGYNEQFF | TGTGCCAGCAGCGTAGTAGGGGGGGGCTACAATGAGCAGTTCTTC
TRBJ1-6 | few | TRBV5-6 | 14 | . | CASSLGLHNSPLHF | TGTGCCAGCAGCTTGGGACTTCATAATTCACCCCTCCACTTT
TRBJ1-1 | . | TRBV18 | 13 | . | CVSSQAVNTEAFF | TGTGTCAGCTCACAAGCGGTGAACACTGAAGCTTTCTTT
TRBJ2-5 | few | TRBV5-6 | 10 | . | CASSSTAQYF | TGTGCCAGCAGCTCCACGGCCCAGTACTTC
TRBJ2-5 | many | TRBV20-1 | 12 | . | CSAGDGEETQYF | TGCAGTGCGGGGGACGGGGAAGAGACCCAGTACTTC
TRBJ2-1 | . | TRBV5-1 | 16 | TRBD2 | CASSYPTSGAYNEQFF | TGCGCCAGCAGCTACCCAACTAGCGGGGCCTACAATGAGCAGTTCTTC
TRBJ2-1 | few | TRBV7-9 | 15 | TRBD2 | CASSPRGSGDNEQFF | TGTGCCAGCAGCCCCCGGGGTAGCGGGGACAATGAGCAGTTCTTC
TRBJ2-3 | many | TRBV28 | 16 | TRBD2 | CASSYLAGGQKDTQYF | TGTGCCAGCAGTTACCTAGCGGGGGGGCAAAAAGATACGCAGTATTTT
TRBJ2-1 | few | TRBV7-2 | 14 | . | CASSLARAYNEQFF | TGTGCCAGCAGCCTAGCGAGGGCCTACAATGAGCAGTTCTTC
TRBJ1-1 | many | TRBV5-1 | 12 | . | CASSLGPGEAFF | TGCGCCAGCAGCTTGGGGCCGGGTGAAGCTTTCTTT
TRBJ1-2 | many | TRBV4-2 | 16 | TRBD1 | CASSQDEQGQIYGYTF | TGTGCCAGCAGCCAAGACGAACAGGGACAGATCTATGGCTACACCTTC
TRBJ2-3 | many | TRBV12-3/TRBV12-4 | 14 | . | CASSLTASTDTQYF | TGTGCCAGCAGTTTGACCGCCAGCACAGATACGCAGTATTTT
TRBJ1-1 | few | TRBV5-1 | 15 | TRBD1 | CASSSQGVRNTEAFF | TGCGCCAGCAGCTCCCAGGGGGTGCGGAACACTGAAGCTTTCTTT
TRBJ1-4 | . | TRBV12-3/TRBV12-4 | 13 | TRBD1 | CASSSGGREKLFF | TGTGCCAGCAGTTCAGGGGGGCGGGAAAAACTGTTTTTT
TRBJ1-2 | . | TRBV15 | 14 | . | CATSKPRTSDGYTF | TGTGCCACCAGCAAACCTCGGACTTCGGATGGCTACACCTTC
TRBJ1-5 | few | TRBV20-1 | 15 | . | CSARDPGGVGQPQHF | TGCAGTGCTAGAGACCCGGGGGGGGTCGGTCAGCCCCAGCATTTT
TRBJ2-7 | few | TRBV14 | 12 | . | CASSQVRYEQYF | TGTGCCAGCAGCCAGGTCCGTTACGAGCAGTACTTC
TRBJ1-5 | . | TRBV9 | 14 | TRBD1 | CASSPGTGLEPQHF | TGTGCCAGCAGCCCAGGGACAGGGCTTGAGCCCCAGCATTTT
TRBJ2-7 | few | TRBV20-1 | 10 | . | CSASPYEQYF | TGCAGTGCTAGCCCCTACGAGCAGTACTTC